This T cell receptor beta chain was obtained from a study of Graves' ophthalmopathy and Graves' hyperthyroidism. General study points: For separating ophthalmopathy from stable hyperthyroidism, a 13-signature model gave 87.88% sensitivity and roughly 77% specificity. Blood also contained most of the expanded thyroid clonotypes above 0.001 frequency.

Germline loops: CDR1 MRHNA, CDR2 SNTAGT. J was trimmed by 5 bases and V by 5 bases; bases with no gene match: 5. The CDR3 has 15 amino acids. This clonotype was recorded many times. Its specificity is unknown. Amplified material comprised TCR beta CDR3 regions derived from RNA transcripts. In the first round, RT-PCR was carried out with HTBI primers, and a multiplex PCR formed the second round. TCRdb used MiXCR to reprocess the multiplex PCR reads, holding one entry per CDR3 protein. The sample lists roughly 380,000 distinct CDR3 sequences; roughly 14% were seen once. The hyperthyroidism patients, aged 18 to 65, had been newly diagnosed, with under 2 months' duration. The authors used Ficoll-Paque density gradient centrifugation to separate PBMCs. The input was approximately 10 ml of fresh peripheral blood.

The receptor's source is a young woman with stable Graves' hyperthyroidism. The sample taken for sequencing was peripheral blood. V is TRBV6-4 and J is TRBJ2-5, with TRBD2 identical over 13 bases. The CDR3 loop is CASSPTSGGQETQYF. DNA of the CDR3: TGTGCCAGCAGTCCGACTAGCGGGGGGCAGGAGACCCAGTACTTC.